This T cell receptor (beta chain) was found in a study of blood T cell repertoires in COVID-19. Background on the study: Material from acute and convalescent COVID-19 was sourced from the United States, Italy and Spain. The analysed material was cDNA or gDNA that came from T cells, B-cell-depleted T cells, or PBMCs.

Trimming pared 1 base from V and 1 base from J, leaving 12 bases between. CDR1 and CDR2 (germline): SGHTS, YDEGEE. The CDR3 has 16 amino acids. Some clones are missing from TCRdb's copy, which holds only in-frame ones; the method was immunoSEQ multiplex PCR. The repertoire holds roughly 69,000 clones, with 88% as singletons. Sequenced sample: peripheral blood. V gene TRBV5-8 combines with J gene TRBJ2-4; possible D gene TRBD1, 6 bases. This TCR came from a human donor in a cohort sampled during active COVID-19. The chain's CDR3 is CASSLMRQGAKNIQYF. CDR3 nucleotides: TGTGCCAGCAGCTTGATGCGCCAGGGGGCCAAAAACATTCAGTACTTC.